A single sample gave rise to the 25 T cell receptor beta chains below, sequenced in a study of blood T cell repertoires in COVID-19. The protocol was immunoSEQ multiplex PCR, while the TCRdb copy is restricted to in-frame clones and leaves out a portion. This table holds about 150,000 clones, 65% to 85% found once. Sequencing used peripheral blood. The receptors originated from a man aged 65 to 79 with active or convalescent COVID-19.

The V and J genes are TRBV5-1 and TRBJ2-3; D not certain. The germline V and J ends were trimmed by 0 bases and 2 bases, with 10 bases remaining between them. The length of the CDR3 is 15 residues. Germline CDR1 reads SGHRS; CDR2 reads YFSETQ. The CDR3 DNA sequence: TGCGCCAGCAGCTTGGGAGGCGGATACACAGATACGCAGTATTTT. Translation gives CASSLGGGYTDTQYF.

The V call is TRBV5-4, the J call TRBJ1-5; D unresolved. Trimming removed 3 bases at V and 1 base at J, with 11 bases between. CDR1 SGHNT and CDR2 YYREEE come from the germline V gene (reference sequence). The CDR3 consists of 15 residues. DNA of the CDR3: TGTGCCAGCAGCTATAACATGGAGAGCAATCAGCCCCAGCATTTT. Translated, it gives CASSYNMESNQPQHF.

V and J are TRBV27 and TRBJ2-7, with 13 positions matching TRBD2. Per the germline V gene, CDR1 is MNHEY and CDR2 is SMNVEV (reference sequence). The CDR3 runs to 16 residues. The J segment lost 7 bases and the V segment lost 0 bases, leaving 6 bases of the junction unmatched. CDR3 coding DNA: TGTGCCAGCAGTTTATCGACTAGCGGGAGGCCTAAGGAGCAGTACTTC. It translates to CASSLSTSGRPKEQYF.

The chain carries TRBV2 and TRBJ2-7, with TRBD2 matching 10 bases. Germline CDR1 SNHLY, CDR2 FYNNEI. The CDR3 sequence is 15 residues long. V was clipped by 3 bases and J by 3 bases; unmatched bases: 5. The CDR3 reads CASSDRASGGYEQYF. In nucleotides, the CDR3 is TGTGCCAGCAGTGATAGGGCTAGCGGGGGCTACGAGCAGTACTTC.

The chain joins TRBV3-1 (or the pseudogene TRBV3-2) to TRBJ1-2; weak D call: TRBD1 (6 bases). The CDR3 consists of 17 residues. Deletions cut 1 base from V and 6 bases from J, with 21 bases between. Germline V gene sequence: CDR1 LGHDT, CDR2 YNNKEL (reference sequence). The CDR3 loop is CASSQGATGIRVDGYTF. The CDR3 bases are TGTGCCAGCAGCCAAGGGGCTACAGGGATTCGGGTCGATGGCTACACCTTC.

This chain joins TRBV18 and TRBJ2-7, with 7 bases fitting TRBD1. The CDR3 contains 13 residues. With 4 bases clipped from V and 1 base from J, the junction kept 1 base outside the gene matches. Germline CDR1 KGHSH, CDR2 LQKENI. The CDR3 sequence is CASSQGQSYEQYF. For the CDR3, the DNA is TGTGCCAGCTCACAGGGACAGTCCTACGAGCAGTACTTC.

The genes are TRBV5-1 and TRBJ1-4; D gene uncertain. Germline-derived CDR1 and CDR2 are SGHRS and YFSETQ. This CDR3 is built from 16 residues. Trimming left V 0 bases short and J 5 bases short, with 14 bases between. The CDR3 DNA reads as TGCGCCAGCAGCTTGGGAGGTCGGATCTACAATGAAAAACTGTTTTTT. Translated: CASSLGGRIYNEKLFF. Using reference TRBV5-1 and TRBJ1-4 for the parts outside the CDR3, the full variable domain is KAGVTQTPRYLIKTRGQQVTLSCSPISGHRSVSWYQQTPGQGLQFLFEYFSETQRNKGNFPGRFSGRQFSNSRSEMNVSTLELGDSALYLCASSLGGRIYNEKLFFGSGTQLSVL.

The J gene is TRBJ2-7, the V gene TRBV29-1; 11 nucleotides agree with TRBD2. V was pared by 6 bases and J by 4 bases, with 8 bases of the junction left unmatched. The CDR3 covers 14 residues. Per the germline V gene, CDR1 is SQVTM and CDR2 is ANQGSEA. DNA for the CDR3: TGCAGCGTCGTTACTAGCGGGAGACGGTACGAGCAGTACTTC. This codes for CSVVTSGRRYEQYF.

The chain combines TRBV19 with TRBJ1-6; D gene unclear. V was cut by 3 bases and J by 9 bases, with 15 bases left in between. The CDR3 length is 15 residues. Germline V CDR1 and CDR2: LNHDA, SQIVND (reference sequence). The CDR3 DNA reads as TGTGCCAGTAGTATTAGTTCAGGCTTCGGTTCACCCCTCCACTTT. Protein product: CASSISSGFGSPLHF.

V is TRBV7-2 and J is TRBJ1-4, with D unclear. In germline, CDR1 is SGHTA, CDR2 FQGNSA. There are 12 residues in the CDR3. The V end was cut by 2 bases, the J end by 5 bases, with 3 bases between. CDR3 sequence: CASSLPNEKLFF. The CDR3 DNA follows: TGTGCCAGCAGCTTACCAAATGAAAAACTGTTTTTT.

This clone was counted only a few times. The rearrangement uses TRBV19 and TRBJ2-6; 9 positions match TRBD1. The CDR3 loop spans 19 amino acids. From germline, CDR1 is LNHDA and CDR2 SQIVND (reference sequence). After removal of 5 bases from V and 2 bases from J, the junction contained 13 bases not matched to a gene. CDR3 sequence reads: CASSLMTGGTRAGANVLTF. In DNA form, the CDR3 reads TGTGCCAGTAGTCTAATGACAGGGGGAACCAGAGCTGGGGCCAACGTCCTGACTTTC. The whole variable domain, filled in from reference TRBV19 and TRBJ2-6, reads DGGITQSPKYLFRKEGQNVTLSCEQNLNHDAMYWYRQDPGQGLRLIYYSQIVNDFQKGDIAEGYSVSREKKESFPLTVTSAQKNPTAFYLCASSLMTGGTRAGANVLTFGAGSRLTVL.

This rearrangement joins TRBV7-9 to TRBJ1-5; D might be TRBD1 (5 bases). Germline CDR1 is SEHNR and CDR2 is FQNEAQ (reference sequence). V dropped 4 bases and J dropped 10 bases, with 17 bases sitting between them. CDR3 size: 14 residues. CDR3 in DNA: TGTGCCAGCAGCTCCGCCGGGGGTTCCAATCCCCAGCATTTT. Translated: CASSSAGGSNPQHF.

The chain uses TRBV4-3 and TRBJ1-6; D unclear. Germline V gives CDR1 LGHNA, CDR2 YSLEER. Trimming stripped 4 bases from V and 11 bases from J, with 21 bases between. The CDR3 is 16 amino acids. The CDR3 DNA reads TGCGCCAGCAGCCGCATCTATCTCTCCGGTCGGGCACCCCTCCACTTT. Translation: CASSRIYLSGRAPLHF.

The chain is built from TRBV7-3 and TRBJ2-5, with a tentative D call TRBD2 (6 bases). V was cut by 3 bases and J by 0 bases, with 14 bases left in between. CDR3 length equals 16 residues. Germline loops: CDR1 SGHTA, CDR2 FQGTGA. This chain's CDR3 is CASSLGSGPYQETQYF. The CDR3, as DNA: TGTGCCAGCAGCTTGGGCAGCGGGCCGTACCAAGAGACCCAGTACTTC.

The chain joins TRBV5-4 to TRBJ2-7, with a tentative D call TRBD2 (5 bases). Germline values: CDR1 SGHNT, CDR2 YYREEE (reference sequence). The CDR3 is 16 amino acids. Trimming left V 4 bases short and J 0 bases short, with 17 bases between. The CDR3 loop is CASSAGLTASSYEQYF. The CDR3 DNA is TGTGCCAGCAGCGCAGGACTCACCGCGAGCTCCTACGAGCAGTACTTC. Supplemented by reference TRBV5-4 and TRBJ2-7, the full variable domain reads ETGVTQSPTHLIKTRGQQVTLRCSSQSGHNTVSWYQQALGQGPQFIFQYYREEENGRGNFPPRFSGLQFPNYSSELNVNALELDDSALYLCASSAGLTASSYEQYFGPGTRLTVT.

This chain connects TRBV12-3 or TRBV12-4 to TRBJ1-3; D not certain. Trimming cost V 6 bases and J 7 bases, with 13 bases left between them. The CDR3 has 13 amino acids. This CDR3 reads CASRTNSRNTIYF. CDR3 in DNA: TGTGCCAGCAGGACCAACAGTAGGAACACCATATATTTT.

The chain joins TRBV9 to TRBJ2-3; 10 positions match TRBD2. Germline CDR1 is SGDLS and CDR2 is YYNGEE. V gave up 4 bases and J gave up 2 bases; unmatched junction bases: 7. This CDR3 has 16 residues. The CDR3 loop reads CASSSSGRAVTDTQYF. CDR3 DNA sequence: TGTGCCAGCAGCTCAAGCGGGAGGGCCGTCACAGATACGCAGTATTTT.

The V call is TRBV30, the J call TRBJ1-1; TRBD1 aligns across 11 bases. J was trimmed by 5 bases and V by 3 bases; bases with no gene match: 5. Germline V gives CDR1 GTSNPN, CDR2 SVGIG (reference sequence). CDR3 length: 14 residues. CDR3: CAWSWGTGGTEAFF. The CDR3 DNA reads as TGTGCCTGGAGCTGGGGGACAGGGGGGACTGAAGCTTTCTTT.

The CDR3 DNA reads TGTGCCAGCTCACCACTAGCCCAGGGGAGCACAGATACGCAGTATTTT. Its protein product is CASSPLAQGSTDTQYF. The chain is built from TRBV18 and TRBJ2-3, with TRBD1 as a possible D gene (6 bases). CDR1 KGHSH and CDR2 LQKENI come from the germline V gene. V shed 1 base and J shed 0 bases, with 11 bases lying between them. The CDR3 totals 16 residues.

This rearrangement joins TRBV3-1 (or the pseudogene TRBV3-2) to TRBJ2-7, with D maybe TRBD1 (6 bases). Germline CDR1 is LGHDT and CDR2 is YNNKEL (reference sequence). Trimming removed 2 bases from V and 4 bases from J, with 15 bases in between. The CDR3 length is 15 residues. Written as DNA, the CDR3 is TGTGCCAGCAGCCAACTTCTCGACAGGCGTTACGAGCAGTACTTC. Encoded protein: CASSQLLDRRYEQYF.

The chain couples TRBV4-3 to TRBJ2-3, with D perhaps TRBD1 (6 bases). V shed 2 bases and J shed 2 bases, with 17 bases lying between them. CDR1 and CDR2 from the germline V gene are LGHNA and YSLEER. The CDR3 is 17 amino acids. The CDR3 nucleotides read TGCGCCAGCAGCCAAAGGCCCCCGGGACACTACACAGATACGCAGTATTTT. It translates to CASSQRPPGHYTDTQYF.

The J gene is TRBJ1-2, the V gene TRBV4-3; D unresolved. The CDR3 length is 16 residues. The germline V gene encodes CDR1 LGHNA and CDR2 YSLEER. V lost 0 bases and J lost 2, with 13 bases in between. CDR3 coding DNA: TGCGCCAGCAGCCAAGAAATAGGAGTTGCAAACTATGGCTACACCTTC. Translating it yields CASSQEIGVANYGYTF.

The rearrangement uses TRBV5-1 and TRBJ1-4; TRBD1 matches 8 bases. The CDR3 is made up of 17 amino acids. V shed 4 bases and J 4 bases; nucleotides not matched to a gene: 12. Germline V gene lookup returns CDR1 SGHRS and CDR2 YFSETQ. CDR3 region: CASSPGQGGLHNEKLFF. The CDR3 DNA is TGCGCCAGCAGCCCCGGACAGGGTGGGCTCCATAATGAAAAACTGTTTTTT.

The V and J genes are TRBV5-1 and TRBJ2-7, with 8 bases matching TRBD2. This CDR3 has 15 amino acids. CDR1 is SGHRS and CDR2 is YFSETQ in the germline V gene. The V and J ends lost 3 bases and 7 bases, in that order; junction bases with no gene match: 12. The CDR3 loop is CASSSPGTRKGEQYF. The CDR3 coding sequence is TGCGCCAGCAGCTCACCCGGGACTAGGAAAGGTGAGCAGTACTTC.

In its sample, this clone was seen once. The chain has TRBV6-5 and TRBJ1-2; D might be TRBD1 (6 bases). In germline, CDR1 is MNHEY, CDR2 SVGAGI. The CDR3 sequence is 11 residues long. V lost 10 bases, J lost 8 bases, and 14 bases lay in between. Here the CDR3 reads CAIQGPGGYTF. CDR3 sequence (DNA): TGTGCCATACAGGGACCTGGGGGCTACACCTTC.